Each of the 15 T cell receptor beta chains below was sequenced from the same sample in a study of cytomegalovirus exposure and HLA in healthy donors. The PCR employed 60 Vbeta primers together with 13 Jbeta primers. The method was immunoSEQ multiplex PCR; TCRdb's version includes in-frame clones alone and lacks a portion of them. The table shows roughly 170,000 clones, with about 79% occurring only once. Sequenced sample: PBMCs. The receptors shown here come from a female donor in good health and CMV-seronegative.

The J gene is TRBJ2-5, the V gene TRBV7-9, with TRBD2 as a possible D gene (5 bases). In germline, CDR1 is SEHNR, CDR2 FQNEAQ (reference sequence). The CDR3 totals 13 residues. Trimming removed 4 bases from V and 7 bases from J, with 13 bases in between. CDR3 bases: TGTGCCAGCAGCTCCGGGGAGACAAGGACCCAGTACTTC. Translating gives CASSSGETRTQYF.

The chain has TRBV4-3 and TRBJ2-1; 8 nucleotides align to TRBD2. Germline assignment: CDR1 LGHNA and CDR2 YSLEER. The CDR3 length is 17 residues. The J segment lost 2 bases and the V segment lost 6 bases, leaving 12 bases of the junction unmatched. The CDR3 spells CASSRIPGLGTYNEQFF. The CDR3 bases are TGCGCCAGCAGTAGAATACCGGGACTAGGCACCTACAATGAGCAGTTCTTC.

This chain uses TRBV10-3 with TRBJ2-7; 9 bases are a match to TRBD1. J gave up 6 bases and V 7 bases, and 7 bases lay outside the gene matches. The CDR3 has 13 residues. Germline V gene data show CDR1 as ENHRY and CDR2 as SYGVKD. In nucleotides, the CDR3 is TGTGCCATCATGGGGACAGGGAGGGGCGAGCAGTACTTC. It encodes CAIMGTGRGEQYF.

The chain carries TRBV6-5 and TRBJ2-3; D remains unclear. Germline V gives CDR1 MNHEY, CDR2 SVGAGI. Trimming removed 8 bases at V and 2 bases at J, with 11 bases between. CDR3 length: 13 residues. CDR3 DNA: TGTGCCAGCCGAGTTCGTTACACAGATACGCAGTATTTT. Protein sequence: CASRVRYTDTQYF.

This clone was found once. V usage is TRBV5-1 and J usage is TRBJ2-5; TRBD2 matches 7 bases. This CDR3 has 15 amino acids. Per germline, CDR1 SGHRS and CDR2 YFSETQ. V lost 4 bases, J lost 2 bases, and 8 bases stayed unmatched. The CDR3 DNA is TGCGCCAGCAGCCTTAACGGGGGGTTGCAAGAGACCCAGTACTTC. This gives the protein CASSLNGGLQETQYF.

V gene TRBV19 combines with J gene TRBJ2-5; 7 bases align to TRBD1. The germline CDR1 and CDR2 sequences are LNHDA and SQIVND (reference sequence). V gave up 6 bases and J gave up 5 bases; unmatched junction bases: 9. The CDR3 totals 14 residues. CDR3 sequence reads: CASRHSGGLETQYF. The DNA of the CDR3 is TGTGCCAGTAGACACTCAGGGGGATTGGAGACCCAGTACTTC.

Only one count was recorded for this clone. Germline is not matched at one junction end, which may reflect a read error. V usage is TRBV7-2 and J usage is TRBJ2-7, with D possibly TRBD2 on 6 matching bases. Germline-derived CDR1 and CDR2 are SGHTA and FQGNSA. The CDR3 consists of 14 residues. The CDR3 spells CASSFYRDSHEQYF. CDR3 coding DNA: TGTGCCAGCAGCTTTTACCGGGACTCCCACGAGCAGTACTTC. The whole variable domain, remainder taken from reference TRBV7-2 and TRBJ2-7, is GAGVSQSPSNKVTEKGKDVELRCDPISGHTALYWYRQSLGQGLEFLIYFQGNSAPDKSGLPSDRFSAERTGGSVSTLTIQRTQQEDSAVYLCASSFYRDSHEQYFGPGTRLTVT.

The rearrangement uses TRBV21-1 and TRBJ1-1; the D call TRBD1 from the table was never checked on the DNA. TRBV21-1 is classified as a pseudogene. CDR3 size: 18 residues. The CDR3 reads CASSKARRGGEDNTEAFF. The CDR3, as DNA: TGTGCCAGCAGCAAAGCCAGGAGAGGGGGCGAGGACAACACTGAAGCTTTCTTT.

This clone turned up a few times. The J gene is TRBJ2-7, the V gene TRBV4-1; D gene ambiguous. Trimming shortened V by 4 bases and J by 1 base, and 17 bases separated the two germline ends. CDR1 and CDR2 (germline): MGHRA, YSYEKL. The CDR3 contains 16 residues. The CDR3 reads CASSPQVLASSYEQYF. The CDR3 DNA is TGCGCCAGCAGCCCTCAGGTCCTCGCCAGTTCCTACGAGCAGTACTTC.

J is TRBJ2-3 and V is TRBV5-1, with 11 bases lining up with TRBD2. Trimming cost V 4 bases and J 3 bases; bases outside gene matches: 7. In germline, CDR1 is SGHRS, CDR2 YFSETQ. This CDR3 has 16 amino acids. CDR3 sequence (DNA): TGCGCCAGCAGCGAGGGACTAGCGGAACGGACAGATACGCAGTATTTT. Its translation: CASSEGLAERTDTQYF.

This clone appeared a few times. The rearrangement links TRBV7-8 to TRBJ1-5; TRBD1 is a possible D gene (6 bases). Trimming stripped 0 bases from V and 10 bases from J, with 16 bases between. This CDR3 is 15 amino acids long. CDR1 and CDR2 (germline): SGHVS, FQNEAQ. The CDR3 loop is CASSLAMGRGAPQHF. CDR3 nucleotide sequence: TGTGCCAGCAGCTTAGCAATGGGGAGGGGGGCTCCCCAGCATTTT.

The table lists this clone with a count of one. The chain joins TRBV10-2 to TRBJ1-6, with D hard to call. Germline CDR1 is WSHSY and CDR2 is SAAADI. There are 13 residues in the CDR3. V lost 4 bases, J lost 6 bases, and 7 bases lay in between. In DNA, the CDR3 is TGCGCCAGCAGTGGATCTATTAATTCACCCCTCCACTTT. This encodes CASSGSINSPLHF.

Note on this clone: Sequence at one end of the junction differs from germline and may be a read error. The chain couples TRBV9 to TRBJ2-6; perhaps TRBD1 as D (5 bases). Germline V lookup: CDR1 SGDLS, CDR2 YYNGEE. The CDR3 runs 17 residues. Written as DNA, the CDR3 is TGTGCCAGCAGCGGGCAGGGATTCCTCTCTGGGGCCAACGGCCTGACTTTC. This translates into CASSGQGFLSGANGLTF.

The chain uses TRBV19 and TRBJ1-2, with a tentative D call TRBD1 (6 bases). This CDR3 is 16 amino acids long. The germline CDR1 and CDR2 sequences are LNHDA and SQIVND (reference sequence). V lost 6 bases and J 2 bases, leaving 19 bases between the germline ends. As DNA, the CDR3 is TGTGCCAGTAGGACCATAGGGTGGACAGCAAACTATGGCTACACCTTC. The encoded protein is CASRTIGWTANYGYTF. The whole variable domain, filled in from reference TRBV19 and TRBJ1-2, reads DGGITQSPKYLFRKEGQNVTLSCEQNLNHDAMYWYRQDPGQGLRLIYYSQIVNDFQKGDIAEGYSVSREKKESFPLTVTSAQKNPTAFYLCASRTIGWTANYGYTFGSGTRLTVV.

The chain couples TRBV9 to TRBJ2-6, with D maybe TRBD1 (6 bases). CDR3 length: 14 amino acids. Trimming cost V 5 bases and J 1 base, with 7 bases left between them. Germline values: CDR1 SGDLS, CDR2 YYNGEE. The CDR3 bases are TGTGCCAGCAGAGGACAGTCTGGGGCCAACGTCCTGACTTTC. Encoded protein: CASRGQSGANVLTF.